This TCR beta chain comes out of a study of patients and donors after allogeneic stem cell transplantation. V was shortened by 5 bases and J by 8 bases, with 10 bases between the two germline ends. Germline CDR1 MNHNS, CDR2 SASEGT. CDR3 size: 12 residues. TCRdb re-analysed the RT-PCR reads in MiXCR, keeping a single row per CDR3 protein. The table lists about 960,000 distinct CDR3 sequences, under 20% of them singletons, with around 5.5% in the top ten. The receptor comes from a human donor who was either an allogeneic HSCT recipient or a stem cell or donor lymphocyte infusion donor (not recorded which). It is not recorded whose cells these are; they may come from a transplant donor. V gene TRBV6-1 combines with J gene TRBJ1-5; D is perhaps TRBD1 (6 bases). Material for sequencing was blood, either unsorted or a sorted T cell fraction (not recorded which). This chain's CDR3 is CASSKQGKPQHF. The CDR3 coding sequence is TGTGCCAGCAGTAAACAGGGAAAGCCCCAGCATTTT.